What follows are 24 T cell receptor beta chains derived from one specimen sequenced in a study of control samples from healthy donors and cancer patients. Generated by immunoSEQ multiplex PCR, the TCRdb table keeps only in-frame clones and is missing some. The table lists about 220,000 clones, around 94% of them singletons. Sequenced input: blood. All receptors derive from a man aged 50 to 59 in good health.

Only one count was recorded for this clone. The chain combines TRBV27 with TRBJ2-4; 12 bases align to TRBD2. The CDR3 totals 17 residues. Germline V gene lookup returns CDR1 MNHEY and CDR2 SMNVEV (reference sequence). Trimming took 5 bases from V and 7 from J; bases not matched to a gene: 12. The CDR3 DNA is TGTGCCAGCAGTGACGACCCTAGCGGGGGGGCCCGTAACATTCAGTACTTC. Protein product: CASSDDPSGGARNIQYF.

CDR3 sequence (DNA): TGTGCCAGCAGCCAACACGGAAACATTCAGTACTTC. Translating gives CASSQHGNIQYF. The chain joins TRBV3-1 (or the pseudogene TRBV3-2) to TRBJ2-4, with D unclear. CDR3 length: 12 amino acids. Trimming took off 2 bases at V and 6 bases at J, with 5 bases between the two ends. The germline V gene encodes CDR1 LGHDT and CDR2 YNNKEL (reference sequence).

The rearrangement links TRBV5-1 to TRBJ2-3, with 8 bases matching TRBD1. Germline V gene data show CDR1 as SGHRS and CDR2 as YFSETQ. The CDR3 runs to 14 residues. V trimming: 4 bases; J trimming: 5 bases; junction bases outside the gene matches: 6. The CDR3 sequence: CASSGNRGRDTQYF. CDR3 nucleotides: TGCGCCAGCAGCGGGAACAGGGGGAGAGATACGCAGTATTTT.

Comment on this clone: The junction differs from germline at one of its ends, possibly a read error. V usage is TRBV27 and J usage is TRBJ2-7, with D perhaps given as TRBD1 or TRBD2 (5 bases each). The CDR3 consists of 11 residues. Germline loops: CDR1 MNHEY, CDR2 SMNVEV (reference sequence). CDR3 DNA: TGTGCCAGCAGTCCCCGGGACGGTAAGAACTTC. This codes for CASSPRDGKNF.

The V and J genes are TRBV28 and TRBJ2-7, with a weak D call TRBD1 (5 bases). V dropped 1 base and J dropped 2 bases, with 9 bases sitting between them. Germline V gene lookup returns CDR1 MDHEN and CDR2 SYDVKM. The length of the CDR3 is 14 residues. The CDR3 nucleotides read TGTGCCAGCAGTTTATCGCCAGGGACCTACGAGCAGTACTTC. Its protein is CASSLSPGTYEQYF. Variable domain in full (rest from reference TRBV28 and TRBJ2-7): DVKVTQSSRYLVKRTGEKVFLECVQDMDHENMFWYRQDPGLGLRLIYFSYDVKMKEKGDIPEGYSVSREKKERFSLILESASTNQTSMYLCASSLSPGTYEQYFGPGTRLTVT.

The chain carries TRBV2 and TRBJ1-2, with no clear D. V lost 5 bases and J 4 bases, leaving 14 bases between the germline ends. The CDR3 length is 14 residues. In germline, CDR1 is SNHLY, CDR2 FYNNEI. The CDR3 reads CASSSSGNSYGYTF. DNA for the CDR3: TGTGCCAGCAGTAGTTCCGGGAACTCCTATGGCTACACCTTC. Full variable domain (outside the CDR3, taken from reference TRBV2 and TRBJ1-2): EPEVTQTPSHQVTQMGQEVILRCVPISNHLYFYWYRQILGQKVEFLVSFYNNEISEKSEIFDDQFSVERPDGSNFTLKIRSTKLEDSAMYFCASSSSGNSYGYTFGSGTRLTVV.

V is TRBV5-1 and J is TRBJ1-4; 8 bases are shared with TRBD1. The germline CDR1 and CDR2 sequences are SGHRS and YFSETQ. The CDR3 runs 15 residues. J lost 6 bases, V lost 0 bases, and 4 bases had no gene match. The CDR3 bases are TGCGCCAGCAGCTTGGGGACAGGGAAAGATGAAAAACTGTTTTTT. Translation gives CASSLGTGKDEKLFF.

The genes are TRBV7-8 and TRBJ1-3; D unresolved. The V gene lost 2 bases and the J gene lost 1 base, with 12 bases spanning the gap. The germline gives CDR1 SGHVS, CDR2 FQNEAQ. This CDR3 is 16 amino acids long. CDR3 nucleotide sequence: TGTGCCAGCAGCTTACTGTTCTCCGTTTCTGGAAACACCATATATTTT. Residues: CASSLLFSVSGNTIYF.

The gene calls are TRBV6-5 and TRBJ1-2; 9 bases match TRBD1. Looked up from germline, CDR1 is MNHEY and CDR2 is SVGAGI. V shed 6 bases and J 8 bases; nucleotides not matched to a gene: 4. The CDR3 runs 12 residues. CDR3 in amino acids: CASRRQGGGYTF. The CDR3 region has the DNA TGTGCCAGCAGGAGACAGGGGGGAGGCTACACCTTC.

The chain employs TRBV7-6 and TRBJ2-1; D unresolved. The CDR3 consists of 13 residues. Deletions cut 1 base from V and 7 bases from J, with 8 bases between. From germline, CDR1 is SGHVS and CDR2 FNYEAQ. CDR3 nucleotide sequence: TGTGCCAGCAGCTTAGGCTACCAGAATGAGCAGTTCTTC. It codes for CASSLGYQNEQFF.

The chain carries TRBV10-1 and TRBJ2-3; perhaps TRBD2 as D (7 bases). Trimming left V 3 bases short and J 4 bases short, with 14 bases between. CDR3 length: 15 residues. Germline V gives CDR1 WNHNN, CDR2 SYGVQD (reference sequence). CDR3 coding DNA: TGCGCCAGCAGTGATTCTGGCGGGGGCGCAGATACGCAGTATTTT. Protein sequence: CASSDSGGGADTQYF.

The chain recombines TRBV9 with TRBJ2-2; TRBD2 agrees at 11 bases. The CDR3 spans 17 residues. Germline lookup yields CDR1 SGDLS and CDR2 YYNGEE. V lost 2 bases, J lost 1 base, and 4 bases stayed unmatched. The CDR3 is CASSVQGLAVNTGELFF. CDR3 nucleotide sequence: TGTGCCAGCAGCGTGCAGGGACTAGCGGTGAACACCGGGGAGCTGTTTTTT.

The chain combines TRBV5-4 with TRBJ1-3; weak D call: TRBD1 (5 bases). Germline CDR1 is SGHNT and CDR2 is YYREEE (reference sequence). V lost 1 base, J lost 8 bases, and 16 bases lay in between. The CDR3 extends over 15 amino acids. CDR3 protein: CASSLKGLEEHTIYF. The CDR3 nucleotides are TGTGCCAGCAGCTTGAAGGGGCTAGAGGAACACACCATATATTTT.

The rearrangement uses TRBV11-2 and TRBJ2-6, with D possibly TRBD2 on 6 matching bases. The V end lost 1 base, the J end lost 0 bases, and 13 bases lay between the germline ends. The CDR3 extends over 18 amino acids. Germline lookup yields CDR1 SGHAT and CDR2 FQNNGV. The CDR3 reads CASSLVAGQNSGANVLTF. DNA for the CDR3: TGTGCCAGCAGCTTAGTTGCGGGGCAGAACTCTGGGGCCAACGTCCTGACTTTC. Combining the CDR3 with reference TRBV11-2 and TRBJ2-6 gives the whole variable domain EAGVAQSPRYKIIEKRQSVAFWCNPISGHATLYWYQQILGQGPKLLIQFQNNGVVDDSQLPKDRFSAERLKGVDSTLKIQPAKLEDSAVYLCASSLVAGQNSGANVLTFGAGSRLTVL.

The V call is TRBV6-5, the J call TRBJ2-1; tentative D call: TRBD2 (5 bases). Trimming left V 4 bases short and J 4 bases short, with 11 bases between. Per the germline V gene, CDR1 is MNHEY and CDR2 is SVGAGI. The CDR3 sequence is 14 residues long. The CDR3 protein is CASSSISGYNEQFF. The DNA for the CDR3 is TGTGCCAGCAGTTCTATAAGCGGTTACAATGAGCAGTTCTTC.

CDR3: CASSAYGSNQPQHF. CDR3 nucleotides: TGTGCCAGTAGTGCCTATGGGAGCAATCAGCCCCAGCATTTT. The chain is built from TRBV19 and TRBJ1-5; no reliable D call. Germline V gene data show CDR1 as LNHDA and CDR2 as SQIVND (reference sequence). The CDR3 loop spans 14 amino acids. The V gene lost 5 bases and the J gene lost 1 base, with 9 bases spanning the gap.

The V gene is TRBV24-1, the J gene TRBJ2-3; 7 nucleotides match TRBD2. V trimming: 1 base; J trimming: 0 bases; junction bases outside the gene matches: 3. This CDR3 is built from 16 residues. From germline, CDR1 is KGHDR and CDR2 SFDVKD. CDR3 DNA sequence: TGTGCCACCAGTGATTTAGGCGGGAGTAGCACAGATACGCAGTATTTT. It translates to CATSDLGGSSTDTQYF.

The V gene is TRBV4-1, the J gene TRBJ2-7, with D perhaps TRBD1 (5 bases). Trimming stripped 1 base from V and 0 bases from J, with 16 bases between. This CDR3 is 17 amino acids long. Germline CDR1 reads MGHRA; CDR2 reads YSYEKL. The CDR3 protein is CASSQVFGHTFSYEQYF. The CDR3, as DNA: TGCGCCAGCAGCCAAGTTTTCGGACACACCTTCTCCTACGAGCAGTACTTC.

The chain joins TRBV6-4 to TRBJ2-2, with D possibly matching TRBD1 (5 bases). The V gene lost 4 bases and the J gene lost 0 bases, with 12 bases spanning the gap. There are 16 residues in the CDR3. Germline lookup yields CDR1 MRHNA and CDR2 SNTAGT. The CDR3 reads CASSAGMGPNTGELFF. The CDR3 DNA follows: TGTGCCAGCAGTGCAGGCATGGGGCCGAACACCGGGGAGCTGTTTTTT.

The rearrangement joins TRBV6-5 to TRBJ1-1; TRBD1 is a possible D gene (5 bases). The V and J ends lost 7 bases and 4 bases respectively, with 16 bases between them. Germline CDR1 and CDR2: MNHEY and SVGAGI. This CDR3 has 14 residues. For the CDR3, the DNA is TGTGCCAGCATTCGTTCCAGGGCCTCCACTGAAGCTTTCTTT. This translates into CASIRSRASTEAFF.

In DNA form, the CDR3 reads TGCGCCAGCAGCTTGCAGGGAGACCAAGAGACCCAGTACTTC. Translating gives CASSLQGDQETQYF. This sequence joins TRBV5-1 and TRBJ2-5, with D perhaps matching TRBD1 or TRBD2 (5 bases each). This CDR3 region has 14 residues. The germline gives CDR1 SGHRS, CDR2 YFSETQ. Trimming took 1 base from V and 0 from J, leaving 7 bases between them.

The genes are TRBV28 and TRBJ2-3; D remains unclear. CDR3 length equals 14 residues. Germline CDR1 is MDHEN and CDR2 is SYDVKM. Trimming took 3 bases from V and 0 from J, leaving 7 bases between them. CDR3 residues: CASSFEESTDTQYF. DNA for the CDR3: TGTGCCAGCAGTTTCGAGGAAAGCACAGATACGCAGTATTTT.

For the CDR3, the DNA is TGTGCCAGCAGTAGGCGGGGAATCGGCGAGCAGTACTTC. This codes for CASSRRGIGEQYF. The chain uses TRBV28 and TRBJ2-7; a weak D match, TRBD2 (6 bases). The germline V and J ends were trimmed by 5 bases and 6 bases, with 14 bases remaining between them. The CDR3 spans 13 residues. Germline V lookup: CDR1 MDHEN, CDR2 SYDVKM. The variable domain in full, completed from reference TRBV28 and TRBJ2-7, reads DVKVTQSSRYLVKRTGEKVFLECVQDMDHENMFWYRQDPGLGLRLIYFSYDVKMKEKGDIPEGYSVSREKKERFSLILESASTNQTSMYLCASSRRGIGEQYFGPGTRLTVT.

This chain uses TRBV24-1 with TRBJ2-1; a possible D gene is TRBD1 (6 bases). Looked up from germline, CDR1 is KGHDR and CDR2 is SFDVKD. V was clipped by 3 bases and J by 4 bases, with 12 bases between them. The CDR3 contains 15 residues. The CDR3 protein is CATSDAGTPYNEQFF. In DNA, the CDR3 is TGTGCCACCAGTGATGCCGGGACACCTTACAATGAGCAGTTCTTC.